The present entry profiles one TCR beta chain with its context. Its antigen is as yet unknown. Germline V gene sequence: CDR1 SGHDT, CDR2 YYEEEE. The CDR3 is made up of 17 amino acids. Trimming took off 3 bases at V and 0 bases at J, with 16 bases between the two ends. This entry is derived from a study of metastatic and nonmetastatic thyroid tumors. As processed by the authors: It was from CDR3 differences across clinicopathological groups that a distant-metastasis classifier for papillary thyroid cancer was built. TCRdb reprocessed the PCR reads using MiXCR. These V and J calls are TCRdb output, not the study's own analysis. The sample carries roughly 30,000 clones, around 15% recorded once. Until they underwent thyroid surgery, no patient had received any treatment. The study, taken as a whole, reports: Malignant thyroid tumors reportedly exceeded benign nodules significantly in TCR beta diversity, with the difference appearing in blood and tumor.

This sequence joins TRBV5-6 and TRBJ1-3; D remains unclear. This sequence was found in a female donor with papillary thyroid cancer or a benign thyroid nodule (not recorded which). Some clones in this sample may be carry-over from other donors' samples. Sequenced input: blood. CDR3 bases: TGTGCCAGCAGCTCGTATGGGGAGACAAACTCTGGAAACACCATATATTTT. This encodes CASSSYGETNSGNTIYF.